These T cell receptor beta chains were read from a single sample in a study of blood T cell repertoires in COVID-19. Here immunoSEQ multiplex PCR was the method, and the copy in TCRdb shows in-frame clones only, minus some. The sample lists 30,000 or so clones; roughly 90% were seen once. Sequencing was carried out using peripheral blood. These TCRs come from a woman in her thirties or forties with active or convalescent COVID-19. Each CDR3 is given with its conserved first and last residue. Each record gives: CDR3 length, D gene, J gene, V gene, clone size, CDR3 DNA, CDR3 protein. D genes are given only for firm matches. Clone size is shown for a subset of rows, as once, few, many or a class of expanded clone.

>13|TRBD1|TRBJ2-1|TRBV2|.
TGTGCCAGCGGGACAGGGGCTTACAATGAGCAGTTCTTC
CASGTGAYNEQFF
>16|TRBD1|TRBJ2-7|TRBV4-1|.
TGCGCCAGCAGCCAAGTCGTTGGACAGGAGCCCTACGAGCAGTACTTC
CASSQVVGQEPYEQYF
>15|.|TRBJ1-6|TRBV5-6|.
TGTGCCAGCAGCCCTCCCGGCGCCGGGGGTTCACCCCTCCACTTT
CASSPPGAGGSPLHF
>13|.|TRBJ2-5|TRBV6-5|once
TGTGCCAGCAGTCAACAGGGACAAGAGACCCAGTACTTC
CASSQQGQETQYF
>15|.|TRBJ2-1|TRBV3-1/TRBV3-2|.
TGTGCCAGCAGCCAAGAGCCGGGGGCCTACAATGAGCAGTTCTTC
CASSQEPGAYNEQFF
>13|TRBD1|TRBJ1-1|TRBV14|.
TGTGCCAGCAGCCAGGCCGGGACAGGGTTGACTTTCTTT
CASSQAGTGLTFF
>16|.|TRBJ1-1|TRBV6-1|.
TGTGCCAGCAGTGTCTGGGGCCCAACCGCGGACACTGAAGCTTTCTTT
CASSVWGPTADTEAFF
>16|TRBD1|TRBJ1-1|TRBV19|.
TGTGCCAGTAGTAACGGGGACAGGACTTCGAACACTGAAGCTTTCTTT
CASSNGDRTSNTEAFF
>11|.|TRBJ2-5|TRBV7-6|.
TGTGCCAGCAGCTTAAGCCCGGCCCAGTACTTC
CASSLSPAQYF
>20|TRBD2|TRBJ2-2|TRBV4-1|few
TGCGCCAGCAGCCAATCGGCCTGGGGACTAGCGGGAGGGGGGACCGGGGAGCTGTTTTTT
CASSQSAWGLAGGGTGELFF
>17|TRBD2|TRBJ2-7|TRBV5-5|.
TGTGCCAGCAGCTTGGCATTTAGCGGGGTGAGCTCCTACGAGCAGTACTTC
CASSLAFSGVSSYEQYF
>16|TRBD2|TRBJ2-1|TRBV7-3|.
TGTGCCAGCAGCTTATCGGCGGGGGGCCACTACAATGAGCAGTTCTTC
CASSLSAGGHYNEQFF
>15|.|TRBJ1-2|TRBV4-3|.
TGCGCCAGCAGCCCCGGGGGTGGCGGTTTCTATGGCTACACCTTC
CASSPGGGGFYGYTF
>14|.|TRBJ1-5|TRBV7-8|.
TGTGCCAGCAGCGACCGGTCGGGTTCTCAGCCCCAGCATTTT
CASSDRSGSQPQHF
>16|.|TRBJ2-2|TRBV7-8|few
TGTGCCAGCAGCTTAGAAGGTAGCGCGAACACCGGGGAGCTGTTTTTT
CASSLEGSANTGELFF
>17|TRBD2|TRBJ2-3|TRBV6-2/TRBV6-3|.
TGTGCCAGCAGTTACGAGTCTAGCGGGGGGGCCGGGTCGAGGCAGTATTTT
CASSYESSGGAGSRQYF
>15|.|TRBJ1-1|TRBV28|.
TGTGCCGGGGGGGGCAGTACCCTTATGAACACTGAAGCTTTCTTT
CAGGGSTLMNTEAFF
>15|.|TRBJ2-2|TRBV11-2|.
TGTGCCAGCAGCCCCGCGGTGTCAGGGACCGGGGAGCTGTTTTTT
CASSPAVSGTGELFF
>12|TRBD2|TRBJ2-5|TRBV29-1|.
TGCAGCGTTGCGGGGGGGGAACTGGCCCAGTACTTC
CSVAGGELAQYF
>15|TRBD1|TRBJ2-1|TRBV5-1|.
TGCGCCAGCAGTTACCCCGGGACAGCTAACAATGAGCAGTTCTTC
CASSYPGTANNEQFF
>14|TRBD1|TRBJ2-7|TRBV5-8|.
TGTGCCAGCAGCGTAGACAGGGGGCTGGTCGAGCAGTACTTC
CASSVDRGLVEQYF
>13|TRBD1|TRBJ1-2|TRBV29-1|.
TGCAGCGTTGAGCTACAGGGGGCGACTGGCTACACCTTC
CSVELQGATGYTF
>13|.|TRBJ2-7|TRBV12-3/TRBV12-4|.
TGTGCCAGCAGTTCGGGATTCGGGTACGAGCAGTACTTC
CASSSGFGYEQYF
>15|TRBD1|TRBJ2-7|TRBV27|few
TGTGCCAGCGGACAGTGGGACAGGGGCACCTACGAGCAGTACTTC
CASGQWDRGTYEQYF
>15|TRBD1|TRBJ1-5|TRBV19|few
TGTGCCAGTACTCCGCAGATACAGGGGAATCAGCCCCAGCATTTT
CASTPQIQGNQPQHF
>15|.|TRBJ1-5|TRBV27|few
TGTGCCAGCAGTTTCGGTAACAGACCTGGTCAGCCCCAGCATTTT
CASSFGNRPGQPQHF
>16|TRBD1|TRBJ1-2|TRBV4-2|.
TGTGCCAGCAGCCAAGAGGGGACAGCGACGTCCTTGGGCTACACCTTC
CASSQEGTATSLGYTF
>16|.|TRBJ1-4|TRBV15|.
TGTGCCACCAGCAGGCCGGACAGTGTCGTTAATGAAAAACTGTTTTTT
CATSRPDSVVNEKLFF
>17|TRBD1|TRBJ2-4|TRBV29-1|.
TGCAGCGTTGCCCGGGACAGGGGGCGCGGAGCCAAAAACATTCAGTACTTC
CSVARDRGRGAKNIQYF
>18|TRBD1|TRBJ1-5|TRBV6-1|.
TGTGCCAGCAGTGCCGGGACAGGGGGTACTTATAGCAATCAGCCCCAGCATTTT
CASSAGTGGTYSNQPQHF
>13|.|TRBJ2-3|TRBV27|.
TGTGCCAGCAGTTTGCAGGGTAGGGATACGCAGTATTTT
CASSLQGRDTQYF
>15|TRBD1|TRBJ2-7|TRBV6-5|.
TGTGCCAGCACCGGGACAGGGAAAGGCTCCTACGAGCAGTACTTC
CASTGTGKGSYEQYF
>15|TRBD2|TRBJ2-5|TRBV7-3|.
TGTGCCAGCAGCGCCCAGCGGGGGCGTCAAGAGACCCAGTACTTC
CASSAQRGRQETQYF
>11|.|TRBJ1-2|TRBV30|.
TGTGCCTGGAGTGTACAAGTGGGCTACACCTTC
CAWSVQVGYTF
>18|TRBD1|TRBJ1-1|TRBV4-3|.
TGCGCCAGCAGCCAAGATATCAGGGACAGGGGGCGGGAAACTGAAGCTTTCTTT
CASSQDIRDRGRETEAFF
>14|.|TRBJ2-7|TRBV30|once
TGTGCCTGGAGTAATTTCGACAGGTACTACGAGCAGTACTTC
CAWSNFDRYYEQYF
>15|.|TRBJ1-2|TRBV30|.
TGTGCCTGGAGTGTGGCGGGGTTGGCTAACTATGGCTACACCTTC
CAWSVAGLANYGYTF
>14|.|TRBJ2-2|TRBV6-5|.
TGTGCCAGCAGCCTCGAGCGGGTGGCCGGGGAGCTGTTTTTT
CASSLERVAGELFF
>16|TRBD2|TRBJ2-1|TRBV27|.
TGTGCCAGCAGTTCCCCCCCGAGCGGGAGAGGCAATGAGCAGTTCTTC
CASSSPPSGRGNEQFF
>15|TRBD1|TRBJ2-1|TRBV6-5|.
TGTGCCACCAATCCCGGGACAGGCTCCTACAATGAGCAGTTCTTC
CATNPGTGSYNEQFF
>18|TRBD1|TRBJ2-7|TRBV4-2|few
TGTGCCAGCAGCCAAGAAACGGGCCGGACAGGGGGCTGGTACGAGCAGTACTTC
CASSQETGRTGGWYEQYF
>15|.|TRBJ1-2|TRBV5-8|.
TGTGCCAGCAGCTTGATGACAGTGCAGGACTATGGCTACACCTTC
CASSLMTVQDYGYTF
>14|TRBD2|TRBJ2-7|TRBV28|once
TGTGCCAGCACCAAAGGGACTAGCAACTACGAGCAGTACTTC
CASTKGTSNYEQYF
>16|TRBD2|TRBJ2-5|TRBV5-1|few
TGCGCCAGCAGCTTTCAGCGGGAGGGGCGGGGAGAGACCCAGTACTTC
CASSFQREGRGETQYF
>15|TRBD2|TRBJ2-3|TRBV11-2|.
TGTGCCAGCAGCCAGCTGGTAGCGGGAGTGGATACGCAGTATTTT
CASSQLVAGVDTQYF
>15|TRBD2|TRBJ2-1|TRBV6-6|.
TGTGCCAGCTGGGAGCGGGGGGGGCCTTACAATGAGCAGTTCTTC
CASWERGGPYNEQFF